The 32 T cell receptor beta chains listed next were all sequenced from one sample in a study of siplizumab effects on memory and regulatory T cells. Assay: immunoSEQ multiplex PCR; the TCRdb copy retains only in-frame clones and omits some. The sample records approximately 100,000 clones, 91% being singletons. The sequenced material came from CD4+ T cells sorted from blood. These receptors came from a human donor in good health. Some clones in this sample may be carry-over from other donors' samples.

J is TRBJ2-5 and V is TRBV7-9; 16 nucleotides match TRBD2. The CDR3 loop spans 18 amino acids. Germline V gives CDR1 SEHNR, CDR2 FQNEAQ (reference sequence). J was trimmed by 1 base and V by 2 bases; bases with no gene match: 4. CDR3 protein: CASSLPGLAGGSQETQYF. The CDR3 region has the DNA TGTGCCAGCAGCTTACCGGGACTAGCGGGAGGGAGCCAAGAGACCCAGTACTTC.

The rearrangement links TRBV10-3 to TRBJ2-3; D is possibly TRBD2 (5 bases). Germline loops: CDR1 ENHRY, CDR2 SYGVKD. This CDR3 region has 14 residues. Between the trimmed V and J ends, which lost 3 bases and 5 bases, there was a span of 12 bases. The CDR3 nucleotides read TGTGCCATCAGTGAAAACGGGAAGGGAGATACGCAGTATTTT. As protein: CAISENGKGDTQYF.

The chain couples TRBV4-2 to TRBJ2-5, with TRBD2 matching 7 bases. The CDR3 is 16 residues long. J was trimmed by 5 bases and V by 3 bases; bases with no gene match: 12. Germline assignment: CDR1 LGHNA and CDR2 YNFKEQ. In DNA, the CDR3 is TGTGCCAGCAGCCAGGGGAAAGGGGCCGGGGGGGAGACCCAGTACTTC. Translated: CASSQGKGAGGETQYF.

CDR3 protein: CASSVGTSGPTDTQYF. CDR3 nucleotide sequence: TGTGCCAGTAGTGTGGGGACTAGCGGACCCACAGATACGCAGTATTTT. The V gene is TRBV19, the J gene TRBJ2-3; 11 bases line up with TRBD2. Trimming removed 5 bases from V and 2 bases from J; junction bases left unmatched: 6. The CDR3 covers 16 residues. CDR1 and CDR2 (germline): LNHDA, SQIVND (reference sequence).

A note on this clone: This sample also contains other DNA sequences that code for the same CDR3. J is TRBJ2-1 and V is TRBV11-2; the match to TRBD2 covers 10 bases. The CDR3 loop spans 15 amino acids. Looked up from germline, CDR1 is SGHAT and CDR2 is FQNNGV. The junction had 0 bases not matched to a gene; V was cut back by 1 base and J by 3 bases. CDR3 DNA sequence: TGTGCCAGCAGCTTAGGGACTAGCGGCTACAATGAGCAGTTCTTC. Translating it yields CASSLGTSGYNEQFF.

This clone was counted between two and nine times. This chain uses TRBV9 with TRBJ2-7; D ambiguous. There are 15 residues in the CDR3. Trimming shortened V by 0 bases and J by 3 bases, and 13 bases separated the two germline ends. Germline CDR1 is SGDLS and CDR2 is YYNGEE. The DNA of the CDR3 is TGTGCCAGCAGCGTAGACCAAGGTGGAGTCTACGAGCAGTACTTC. Its protein is CASSVDQGGVYEQYF.

The chain employs TRBV20-1 and TRBJ2-2; D is undetermined. The V and J ends lost 4 bases and 6 bases respectively, with 6 bases between them. From germline, CDR1 is DFQATT and CDR2 SNEGSKA (reference sequence). There are 11 residues in the CDR3. CDR3 in amino acids: CSANAPGELFF. The CDR3 DNA reads as TGCAGTGCTAACGCCCCCGGGGAGCTGTTTTTT.

The chain recombines TRBV5-1 with TRBJ2-1; D gene ambiguous. The germline V gene encodes CDR1 SGHRS and CDR2 YFSETQ. The ends were cut back, 0 bases at V and 0 bases at J, with 7 bases in the middle. The CDR3 runs to 15 residues. This CDR3 reads CASSLELNSYNEQFF. CDR3 coding DNA: TGCGCCAGCAGCTTGGAACTAAACTCCTACAATGAGCAGTTCTTC.

The CDR3 loop is CASREDPNYGYTF. The CDR3 DNA follows: TGTGCCAGCAGGGAGGACCCAAACTATGGCTACACCTTC. V and J are TRBV27 and TRBJ1-2; D call uncertain. Trimming left V 6 bases short and J 2 bases short, with 10 bases between. This CDR3 region has 13 residues. CDR1 MNHEY and CDR2 SMNVEV come from the germline V gene (reference sequence).

The chain is built from TRBV5-1 and TRBJ2-2, with 10 bases lining up with TRBD1. V lost 2 bases and J lost 7; bases outside the gene matches: 5. Germline V gene sequence: CDR1 SGHRS, CDR2 YFSETQ. This CDR3 spans 15 amino acids. The CDR3 is CASSLRDRGIGELFF. The CDR3 DNA reads as TGCGCCAGCAGCTTAAGGGACAGGGGCATCGGGGAGCTGTTTTTT.

This chain links TRBV5-1 with TRBJ2-1; D assignment may be TRBD1 or TRBD2 (6 bases each). CDR1 and CDR2 (germline): SGHRS, YFSETQ. The V end was cut by 6 bases, the J end by 0 bases, with 16 bases between. The CDR3 totals 16 residues. DNA of the CDR3: TGCGCCAGCACCAAACGAGGGGGGAGCTCCTACAATGAGCAGTTCTTC. Protein: CASTKRGGSSYNEQFF. The entire variable domain, with the rest obtained from reference TRBV5-1 and TRBJ2-1, is as follows: KAGVTQTPRYLIKTRGQQVTLSCSPISGHRSVSWYQQTPGQGLQFLFEYFSETQRNKGNFPGRFSGRQFSNSRSEMNVSTLELGDSALYLCASTKRGGSSYNEQFFGPGTRLTVL.

The chain is built from TRBV27 and TRBJ1-1; TRBD1 is a possible D gene (5 bases). Germline CDR1 is MNHEY and CDR2 is SMNVEV (reference sequence). The CDR3 loop spans 14 amino acids. The V and J ends lost 2 bases and 7 bases respectively, with 14 bases between them. CDR3 loop: CASSLGAHRGEAFF. For the CDR3, the DNA is TGTGCCAGCAGTTTAGGGGCCCATAGGGGTGAAGCTTTCTTT.

The rearrangement joins TRBV18 to TRBJ2-1, with TRBD2 matching 9 bases. The V segment lost 3 bases and the J segment 1 base; nucleotides outside the gene matches: 16. The germline V gene encodes CDR1 KGHSH and CDR2 LQKENI. The CDR3 is 20 amino acids. For the CDR3, the DNA is TGTGCCAGCTCACCGTTCACACGGCGGGAGGGCCGAAGGTCCTACAATGAGCAGTTCTTC. This translates into CASSPFTRREGRRSYNEQFF.

The table lists this clone with a few counts. V usage is TRBV4-2 and J usage is TRBJ2-7; 7 nucleotides align to TRBD1. The junction had 10 bases not matched to a gene; V was cut back by 1 base and J by 4 bases. The CDR3 loop spans 16 amino acids. CDR1 is LGHNA and CDR2 is YNFKEQ in the germline V gene. The CDR3 is CASSQATTGTAYEQYF. CDR3 DNA: TGTGCCAGCAGCCAAGCGACAACCGGGACAGCGTACGAGCAGTACTTC.

The V and J genes are TRBV7-3 and TRBJ2-5; a weak D match, TRBD1 (5 bases). The V end lost 3 bases, the J end lost 5 bases, and 16 bases lay between the germline ends. This CDR3 is built from 15 residues. Germline CDR1 is SGHTA and CDR2 is FQGTGA. This chain's CDR3 is CASSLDVRSGETQYF. As DNA, the CDR3 is TGTGCCAGCAGCTTGGATGTCAGGTCAGGGGAGACCCAGTACTTC.

The chain joins TRBV19 to TRBJ2-7, with 9 positions matching TRBD2. Germline-derived CDR1 and CDR2 are LNHDA and SQIVND (reference sequence). The V and J ends lost 1 base and 5 bases, in that order; junction bases with no gene match: 6. There are 15 residues in the CDR3. The CDR3 nucleotides are TGTGCCAGTAGTATAGGGACTAGCGCCCTAAACGAGCAGTACTTC. Protein sequence: CASSIGTSALNEQYF.

The chain joins TRBV7-6 to TRBJ2-1; D call uncertain. CDR1 is SGHVS and CDR2 is FNYEAQ in the germline V gene. Trimming shortened V by 3 bases and J by 0 bases, and 12 bases separated the two germline ends. The CDR3 runs to 16 residues. CDR3 sequence reads: CASSFVGRSSYNEQFF. Written as DNA, the CDR3 is TGTGCCAGCAGCTTCGTGGGCCGGAGCTCCTACAATGAGCAGTTCTTC.

The rearrangement joins TRBV6-6 to TRBJ2-7; 7 nucleotides align to TRBD2. This CDR3 has 16 amino acids. Trimming took 0 bases from V and 5 from J; bases not matched to a gene: 10. CDR1 and CDR2 from the germline V gene are MNHNY and SVGAGI (reference sequence). CDR3 bases: TGTGCCAGCAGTTACTCGGGGGGAGGGCCCTCTGACGAGCAGTACTTC. Protein product: CASSYSGGGPSDEQYF.

The V call is TRBV10-3, the J call TRBJ2-3; 7 bases map to TRBD2. The ends lost 2 bases at V and 1 base at J; junction bases unmatched: 3. The CDR3 length is 15 residues. The germline CDR1 and CDR2 sequences are ENHRY and SYGVKD. CDR3 loop: CAISEGSGGTDTQYF. CDR3 sequence (DNA): TGTGCCATCAGTGAGGGGAGCGGGGGCACAGATACGCAGTATTTT.

This chain links TRBV7-8 with TRBJ2-1; the match to TRBD1 covers 7 bases. This CDR3 spans 13 amino acids. Germline CDR1 and CDR2: SGHVS and FQNEAQ. V gave up 1 base and J gave up 10 bases; unmatched junction bases: 4. The CDR3 coding sequence is TGTGCCAGCAGCTTAGAGGGACAGCAGGAGCAGTTCTTC. It translates to CASSLEGQQEQFF.

This clone was recorded once. The genes are TRBV7-2 and TRBJ2-4; D remains unclear. CDR1 and CDR2 (germline): SGHTA, FQGNSA. The CDR3 extends over 14 amino acids. Trimming stripped 1 base from V and 9 bases from J, with 13 bases between. In nucleotides, the CDR3 is TGTGCCAGCAGCTTAGATCCGACATACGGCATTCAGTACTTC. Its translation: CASSLDPTYGIQYF. Combining the CDR3 with reference TRBV7-2 and TRBJ2-4 gives the whole variable domain GAGVSQSPSNKVTEKGKDVELRCDPISGHTALYWYRQSLGQGLEFLIYFQGNSAPDKSGLPSDRFSAERTGGSVSTLTIQRTQQEDSAVYLCASSLDPTYGIQYFGAGTRLSVL.

The V gene is TRBV7-3, the J gene TRBJ1-1, with 12 bases matching TRBD1. The CDR3 runs to 16 residues. Trimming removed 5 bases from V and 5 bases from J; junction bases left unmatched: 9. The V gene's germline CDR1 is SGHTA and CDR2 FQGTGA. The CDR3 spells CASSRLGQGAGTEAFF. The CDR3, as DNA: TGTGCCAGCAGCCGCTTGGGACAGGGGGCTGGAACTGAAGCTTTCTTT. Full variable domain (outside the CDR3, taken from reference TRBV7-3 and TRBJ1-1): GAGVSQTPSNKVTEKGKYVELRCDPISGHTALYWYRQSLGQGPEFLIYFQGTGAADDSGLPNDRFFAVRPEGSVSTLKIQRTERGDSAVYLCASSRLGQGAGTEAFFGQGTRLTVV.

The chain combines TRBV5-1 with TRBJ2-2; maybe TRBD2 (6 bases). The germline V and J ends were trimmed by 2 bases and 4 bases, with 9 bases remaining between them. The germline V gene has CDR1 SGHRS and CDR2 YFSETQ. The CDR3 sequence is 14 residues long. The CDR3 region has the DNA TGCGCCAGCAGCTTAGGAGGGGTCACCGGGGAGCTGTTTTTT. Translation gives CASSLGGVTGELFF.

This rearrangement joins TRBV5-1 to TRBJ1-2; 11 bases map to TRBD1. CDR3 length: 21 residues. With 5 bases clipped from V and 1 base from J, the junction kept 22 bases outside the gene matches. The germline gives CDR1 SGHRS, CDR2 YFSETQ. The CDR3 sequence: CASRDGSTGQGAKGDNYGYTF. The CDR3 DNA is TGCGCCAGCAGGGATGGATCCACTGGACAGGGGGCGAAGGGAGATAACTATGGCTACACCTTC.

This chain uses TRBV5-8 with TRBJ1-2; D remains ambiguous. In germline, CDR1 is SGHTS, CDR2 YDEGEE. CDR3 length: 15 amino acids. Trimming took 3 bases from V and 12 from J, leaving 24 bases between them. CDR3 region: CASSSTRKLNLRNTF. CDR3 nucleotide sequence: TGTGCCAGCAGCTCGACGCGGAAGCTAAATCTCAGGAACACCTTC.

The rearrangement links TRBV7-2 to TRBJ1-4; possible D gene TRBD1, 5 bases. The V end lost 3 bases, the J end lost 6 bases, and 11 bases lay between the germline ends. From germline, CDR1 is SGHTA and CDR2 FQGNSA. This CDR3 has 14 amino acids. For the CDR3, the DNA is TGTGCCAGCAGCTTCCTCTCGGGGGATGAAAAACTGTTTTTT. It encodes CASSFLSGDEKLFF.

This chain connects TRBV20-1 to TRBJ1-2, with D perhaps TRBD1 (5 bases). CDR1 and CDR2 (germline): DFQATT, SNEGSKA (reference sequence). This CDR3 is built from 11 residues. Trimming removed 2 bases from V and 14 bases from J, with 15 bases in between. The CDR3 DNA follows: TGCAGTGCTAGACCAAAGGGGAATTGGACCTTC. It translates to CSARPKGNWTF.

Turning to this clone: Other DNA sequences within the sample encode an identical CDR3. The V gene is TRBV15, the J gene TRBJ1-4; TRBD1 aligns across 7 bases. The CDR3 is 15 residues long. V lost 3 bases, J lost 0 bases, and 1 base stayed unmatched. Germline assignment: CDR1 LNHNV and CDR2 YYDKDF (reference sequence). As DNA, the CDR3 is TGTGCCACCAGCAGGAGGGGGCCAACTAATGAAAAACTGTTTTTT. It specifies CATSRRGPTNEKLFF.

CDR3 amino acids: CASSLGGGWETQYF. CDR3 nucleotide sequence: TGTGCCAGCAGCTTAGGGGGGGGCTGGGAGACCCAGTACTTC. V and J are TRBV11-2 and TRBJ2-5; possible D gene TRBD2, 7 bases. From germline, CDR1 is SGHAT and CDR2 FQNNGV. Trimming took off 1 base at V and 5 bases at J, with 11 bases between the two ends. The CDR3 extends over 14 amino acids.

J is TRBJ2-2 and V is TRBV18; D remains ambiguous. The germline V and J ends were trimmed by 2 bases and 1 base, with 5 bases remaining between them. The CDR3 is 14 amino acids. Germline lookup yields CDR1 KGHSH and CDR2 LQKENI. This CDR3 is CASSPIGNTGELFF. DNA of the CDR3: TGTGCCAGCTCACCAATTGGGAACACCGGGGAGCTGTTTTTT. The variable domain in full, with the rest retrieved from reference TRBV18 and TRBJ2-2, is NAGVMQNPRHLVRRRGQEARLRCSPMKGHSHVYWYRQLPEEGLKFMVYLQKENIIDESGMPKERFSAEFPKEGPSILRIQQVVRGDSAAYFCASSPIGNTGELFFGEGSRLTVL.

The gene calls are TRBV19 and TRBJ1-2; D is undetermined. From germline, CDR1 is LNHDA and CDR2 SQIVND (reference sequence). V dropped 3 bases and J dropped 4 bases, with 9 bases sitting between them. CDR3 size: 13 residues. The CDR3 bases are TGTGCCAGTAGTATTCGGAGCACCTATGGCTACACCTTC. It specifies CASSIRSTYGYTF. Full variable domain (missing parts from reference TRBV19 and TRBJ1-2): DGGITQSPKYLFRKEGQNVTLSCEQNLNHDAMYWYRQDPGQGLRLIYYSQIVNDFQKGDIAEGYSVSREKKESFPLTVTSAQKNPTAFYLCASSIRSTYGYTFGSGTRLTVV.

The chain employs TRBV6-6 and TRBJ1-2; no reliable D call. V lost 6 bases, J lost 4 bases, and 18 bases lay in between. Germline V gene sequence: CDR1 MNHNY, CDR2 SVGAGI (reference sequence). The CDR3 has 15 residues. The CDR3 region has the DNA TGTGCCAGCAGCCCTCCTGAAAGAAACCTCTATGGCTACACCTTC. Amino acids: CASSPPERNLYGYTF.